One T cell receptor (beta chain) is described in this entry. The data are from a study of T cell changes during pregnancy in multiple sclerosis. Repertoires were generated with immunoSEQ multiplex PCR, while TCRdb's copy carries only in-frame clones and drops some. There are approximately 88,000 clones in the sample; approximately 94% occur only once, and about 0.8% lies in the top ten. Germline assignment: CDR1 SNHLY and CDR2 FYNNEI. The CDR3 contains 13 residues. Deletions cut 7 bases from V and 5 bases from J, with 15 bases between. The rearrangement links TRBV2 to TRBJ2-7; D is possibly TRBD2 (5 bases). This TCR derives from a female donor with multiple sclerosis, enrolled in a pregnancy study. Sequencing was performed on peripheral blood, taken in the third trimester of pregnancy. The CDR3 coding sequence is TGTGCCAGCACTCCGGGAACCGCGGACGAGCAGTACTTC. It encodes CASTPGTADEQYF.